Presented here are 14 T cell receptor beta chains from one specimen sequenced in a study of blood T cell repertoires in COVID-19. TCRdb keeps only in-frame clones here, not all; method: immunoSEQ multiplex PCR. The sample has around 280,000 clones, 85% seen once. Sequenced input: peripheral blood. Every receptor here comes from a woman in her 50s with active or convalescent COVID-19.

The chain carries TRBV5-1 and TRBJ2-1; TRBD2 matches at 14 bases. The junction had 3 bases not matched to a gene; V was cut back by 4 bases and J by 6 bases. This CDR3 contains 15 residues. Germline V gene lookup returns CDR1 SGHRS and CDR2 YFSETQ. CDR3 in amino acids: CASSGTSGSINEQFF. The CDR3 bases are TGCGCCAGCAGCGGGACTAGCGGGAGTATCAATGAGCAGTTCTTC.

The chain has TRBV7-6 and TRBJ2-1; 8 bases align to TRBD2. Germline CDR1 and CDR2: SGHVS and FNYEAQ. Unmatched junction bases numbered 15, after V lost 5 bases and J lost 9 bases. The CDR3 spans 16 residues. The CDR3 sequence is CASSSNPGTSYSEQFF. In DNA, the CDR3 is TGTGCCAGCAGCAGTAATCCGGGGACTAGTTATAGTGAGCAGTTCTTC.

CDR3 amino acids: CASSTAGPSSYNEQFF. Here the CDR3 DNA reads TGTGCCAGTAGTACCGCGGGACCGAGCTCCTACAATGAGCAGTTCTTC. The gene calls are TRBV19 and TRBJ2-1, with D tentatively TRBD2 (6 bases). Trimming pared 4 bases from V and 0 bases from J, leaving 13 bases between. CDR3 size: 16 residues. Germline V gene lookup returns CDR1 LNHDA and CDR2 SQIVND (reference sequence).

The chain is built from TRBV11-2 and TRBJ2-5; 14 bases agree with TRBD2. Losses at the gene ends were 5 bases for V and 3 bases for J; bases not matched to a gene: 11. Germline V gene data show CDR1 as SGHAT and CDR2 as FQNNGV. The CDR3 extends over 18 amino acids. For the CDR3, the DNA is TGTGCCAGCAGCGATCCCGCAGGGGGACTAGCGGGAGAAGAGACCCAGTACTTC. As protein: CASSDPAGGLAGEETQYF.

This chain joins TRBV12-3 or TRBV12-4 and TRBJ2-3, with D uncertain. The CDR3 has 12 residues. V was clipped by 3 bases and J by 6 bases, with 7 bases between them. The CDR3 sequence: CASSFSRDTQYF. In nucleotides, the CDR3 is TGTGCCAGCAGTTTTTCCCGGGATACGCAGTATTTT.

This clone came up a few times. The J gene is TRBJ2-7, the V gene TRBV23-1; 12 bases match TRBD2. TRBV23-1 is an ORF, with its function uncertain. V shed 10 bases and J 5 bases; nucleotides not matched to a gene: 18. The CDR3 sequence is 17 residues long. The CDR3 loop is CAIPRDRRTSGIDEQYF. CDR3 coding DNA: TGCGCCATTCCCCGGGACAGGAGGACTAGCGGGATCGACGAGCAGTACTTC.

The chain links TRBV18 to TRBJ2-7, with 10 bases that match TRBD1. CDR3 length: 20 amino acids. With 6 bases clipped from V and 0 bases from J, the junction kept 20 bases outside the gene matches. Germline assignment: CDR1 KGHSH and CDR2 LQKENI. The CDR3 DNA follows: TGTGCCAGCTCCCGCGGAAGACAGGGGGCCGGTGCCCCGAGCTCCTACGAGCAGTACTTC. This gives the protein CASSRGRQGAGAPSSYEQYF.

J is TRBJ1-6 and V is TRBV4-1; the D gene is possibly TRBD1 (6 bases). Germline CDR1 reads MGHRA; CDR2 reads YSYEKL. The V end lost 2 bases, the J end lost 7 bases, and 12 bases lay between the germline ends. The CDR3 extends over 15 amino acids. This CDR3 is CASSQLTGNNSPLHF. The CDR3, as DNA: TGCGCCAGCAGCCAACTCACAGGGAACAATTCACCCCTCCACTTT.

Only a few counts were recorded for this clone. In DNA, the CDR3 is TGTGCCAGCAGTTCCCGAGGGACAGCCTATGGCTACACCTTC. It encodes CASSSRGTAYGYTF. The chain employs TRBV28 and TRBJ1-2; 7 bases match TRBD1. Germline CDR1 is MDHEN and CDR2 is SYDVKM. This CDR3 comprises 14 residues. V gave up 4 bases and J gave up 4 bases; unmatched junction bases: 6.

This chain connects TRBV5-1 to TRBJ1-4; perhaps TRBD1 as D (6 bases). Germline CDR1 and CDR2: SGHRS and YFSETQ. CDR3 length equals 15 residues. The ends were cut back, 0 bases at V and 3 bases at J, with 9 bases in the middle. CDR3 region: CASSLDREPNEKLFF. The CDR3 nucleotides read TGCGCCAGCAGCTTGGACAGGGAGCCTAATGAAAAACTGTTTTTT.

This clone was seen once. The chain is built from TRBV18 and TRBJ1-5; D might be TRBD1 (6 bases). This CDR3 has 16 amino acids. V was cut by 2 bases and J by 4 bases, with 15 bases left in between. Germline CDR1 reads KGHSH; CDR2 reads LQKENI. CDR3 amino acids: CASSPNRAGVNQPQHF. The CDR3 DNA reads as TGTGCCAGCTCACCAAATAGGGCAGGGGTGAATCAGCCCCAGCATTTT.

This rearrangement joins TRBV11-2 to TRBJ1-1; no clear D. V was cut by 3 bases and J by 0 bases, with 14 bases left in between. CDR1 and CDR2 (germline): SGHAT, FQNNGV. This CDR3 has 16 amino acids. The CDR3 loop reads CASSFRDVSVNTEAFF. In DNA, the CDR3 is TGTGCCAGCAGCTTCCGGGATGTTTCGGTGAACACTGAAGCTTTCTTT.

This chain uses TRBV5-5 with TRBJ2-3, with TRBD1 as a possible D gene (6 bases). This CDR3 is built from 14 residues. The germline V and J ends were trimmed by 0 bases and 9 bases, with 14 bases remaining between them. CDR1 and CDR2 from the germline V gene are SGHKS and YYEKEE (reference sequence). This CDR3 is CASSLAQGTGTQYF. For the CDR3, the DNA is TGTGCCAGCAGCTTGGCCCAGGGGACGGGGACGCAGTATTTT.

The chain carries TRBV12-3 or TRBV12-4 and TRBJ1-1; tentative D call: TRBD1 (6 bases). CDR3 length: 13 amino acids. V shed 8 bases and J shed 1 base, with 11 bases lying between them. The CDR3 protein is CASSGQPNTEAFF. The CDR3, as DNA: TGTGCCAGCTCGGGACAACCGAACACTGAAGCTTTCTTT.